This T cell receptor (beta chain) derives from a study of blood T cell repertoires in COVID-19. Across the whole study: PBMCs, B-cell-depleted T cells, or T cells provided the cDNA or gDNA that made up the material.

This CDR3 has 14 residues. CDR1 and CDR2 from the germline V gene are LNHDA and SQIVND (reference sequence). The V segment lost 5 bases and the J segment 6 bases; nucleotides outside the gene matches: 6. The protocol was immunoSEQ multiplex PCR, while the TCRdb copy is restricted to in-frame clones and leaves out a portion. This table has fewer than 500,000 clones, about 87% appearing once. The study recruited people aged about 18 to 89 years across around 23 US areas. Recovery meant two consecutive negative NP/OP PCR tests, professional clearance, or resolved symptoms. This chain connects TRBV19 to TRBJ1-5; TRBD1 matches 8 bases. The origin of this receptor is a man aged 25-45 years who had recovered from COVID-19. The sample consisted of PBMCs or T cells enriched from blood (not recorded which). The CDR3, as DNA: TGTGCCAGTAGTCCGGACAGGGTGGGTCAGCCCCAGCATTTT. Its translation is CASSPDRVGQPQHF.